The rows below give T cell receptor beta chains drawn from one sample of a study of blood T cell repertoires in COVID-19. The protocol was immunoSEQ multiplex PCR, while the TCRdb copy is restricted to in-frame clones and leaves out a portion. This sample has approximately 150,000 clones, with approximately 88% found just once. The sample was peripheral blood. The receptors here all came from a man aged 65 to 79 with acute or convalescent COVID-19. The CDR3 runs from the conserved cysteine through the conserved F or W. The order of the fields is J gene, D gene, V gene, clone size, CDR3 protein, CDR3 DNA. The D gene is left open where the match is weak. Only some rows state a clone size, as once, few, many or a class for expanded clones.

TRBJ2-7	NA	TRBV11-2	NA	CASSPYTSGALYEQYF	TGTGCCAGCAGCCCTTATACGTCAGGGGCCCTCTACGAGCAGTACTTC
TRBJ2-4	TRBD1	TRBV5-4	NA	CASSFRTGKNIQYF	TGTGCCAGCAGCTTTCGGACAGGGAAGAACATTCAGTACTTC
TRBJ2-7	TRBD1	TRBV5-8	NA	CASGPWTSTGGLHEQYF	TGTGCCAGCGGACCGTGGACCTCGACAGGGGGGTTGCACGAGCAGTACTTC
TRBJ1-1	NA	TRBV6-4	NA	CASSDSTGNTEAFF	TGTGCCAGCAGTGACTCGACGGGGAACACTGAAGCTTTCTTT
TRBJ1-3	NA	TRBV6-1	NA	CASSETGAGNTIYF	TGTGCCAGCAGTGAAACGGGGGCTGGAAACACCATATATTTT
TRBJ2-1	TRBD2	TRBV7-9	NA	CASSLFTSGKYNEQFF	TGTGCCAGCAGCTTATTTACTAGCGGGAAGTACAATGAGCAGTTCTTC
TRBJ1-6	NA	TRBV6-1	few	CASSEPNYNSPLHF	TGTGCCAGCAGTGAACCCAACTATAATTCACCCCTCCACTTT
TRBJ1-1	NA	TRBV10-1	NA	CASSESRMGGPNTEAFF	TGCGCCAGCAGTGAGTCCAGGATGGGGGGACCGAACACTGAAGCTTTCTTT
TRBJ1-6	TRBD1	TRBV10-2	NA	CASSGTGGSPLHF	TGCGCCAGCAGCGGGACAGGGGGGTCACCCCTCCACTTT
TRBJ1-1	TRBD1	TRBV7-8	NA	CASSPDRGQAFF	TGTGCCAGCAGCCCGGACAGGGGGCAAGCTTTCTTT
TRBJ2-7	TRBD1	TRBV28	NA	CASSRWGQSYEQYF	TGTGCCAGCAGCCGGTGGGGACAGTCCTACGAGCAGTACTTC
TRBJ2-1	NA	TRBV6-1	NA	CASSEKGTTKEFF	TGTGCCAGCAGTGAAAAGGGGACAACGAAGGAGTTCTTC
TRBJ2-5	TRBD2	TRBV4-1	NA	CASSQPGTSTQYF	TGCGCCAGCAGCCAGCCCGGGACTAGCACACAGTACTTC
TRBJ1-4	NA	TRBV7-9	few	CASSLGQGGKLFF	TGTGCCAGCAGCTTAGGGCAGGGAGGAAAACTGTTTTTT
TRBJ1-1	NA	TRBV10-2	NA	CASGDLYAEAFF	TGCGCCAGCGGGGACTTGTACGCTGAAGCTTTCTTT
TRBJ2-3	NA	TRBV9	once	CASSEGISESTDTQYF	TGTGCCAGCAGCGAGGGGATAAGCGAGAGCACAGATACGCAGTATTTT
TRBJ2-3	NA	TRBV5-1	NA	CASSAQGGPDTQYF	TGCGCCAGCAGCGCTCAGGGTGGGCCAGATACGCAGTATTTT
TRBJ1-1	TRBD1	TRBV2	NA	CASTPFGQANTEAFF	TGTGCCAGCACTCCTTTTGGACAGGCGAACACTGAAGCTTTCTTT
TRBJ1-2	TRBD1	TRBV5-1	NA	CASSELQGVYGYTF	TGCGCCAGCAGCGAACTACAGGGGGTCTATGGCTACACCTTC
TRBJ1-1	NA	TRBV29-1	NA	CSAPGRLNTEAFF	TGCAGCGCCCCAGGGCGGCTGAACACTGAAGCTTTCTTT